This T cell receptor beta chain emerged from a study of spatial heterogeneity in lung cancer. Study-level information: Combinations of a unique TCR and a UMI were tallied in raw reads, and on average each appeared more than ten times.

General study results and limits: Expanded tumor TCRs that were ubiquitous appeared in blood more at resection than follow-up.

The library protocol tagged each TCR cDNA with a unique molecular identifier. A single record per CDR3 protein comes from TCRdb applying MiXCR to the 5' RACE reads. The sample has about 50,000 distinct CDR3 sequences, 7.6% seen once. Time point described: sample taken at primary tumor resection. Whole RNA, isolated from tumor, nontumor lung or frozen PBMC, was sequenced without prior sorting. The CDR3 spans 13 residues. The V and J ends lost 1 base and 7 bases respectively, with 10 bases between them. Germline V gene sequence: CDR1 MGHRA, CDR2 YSYEKL. Comment on this clonotype: What it binds is unknown.

The sample was PBMCs, taken at surgery. This clonotype originated in a female donor with early-stage non-small cell lung cancer. The rearrangement links TRBV4-1 to TRBJ1-1, with D perhaps matching TRBD1 (5 bases). Here the CDR3 reads CASSQVLQDEAFF. The CDR3 DNA follows: TGCGCCAGCAGCCAAGTGTTACAGGATGAAGCTTTCTTT.